The 30 T cell receptor beta chains below come from one sample, sequenced in a study of T cell responses to AZD1222 COVID-19 vaccine. Repertoires were generated with immunoSEQ multiplex PCR, while TCRdb's copy carries only in-frame clones and drops some. Among approximately 150,000 clones listed, about 89% were seen once. The sample here was peripheral blood, taken 28 days after the second dose of the MenACWY control vaccine. The receptor source for this set is an adult who received the MenACWY meningococcal vaccine as a control.

V usage is TRBV6-6 and J usage is TRBJ1-1; the D gene is possibly TRBD1 (5 bases). Germline CDR1 is MNHNY and CDR2 is SVGAGI (reference sequence). There are 14 residues in the CDR3. The V gene lost 8 bases and the J gene lost 1 base, with 14 bases spanning the gap. In DNA, the CDR3 is TGTGCCAGCGTCCTTACGGGGGGGAACACTGAAGCTTTCTTT. The encoded protein is CASVLTGGNTEAFF.

The chain joins TRBV11-2 to TRBJ2-1, with D hard to call. Germline CDR1 SGHAT, CDR2 FQNNGV. CDR3 size: 12 residues. V lost 4 bases to trimming and J lost 6 bases, with 7 bases between them. The CDR3 nucleotides read TGTGCCAGCAGCTCCACAGTCAATGAGCAGTTCTTC. It translates to CASSSTVNEQFF.

This clone was recorded once. The rearrangement uses TRBV28 and TRBJ1-2, with TRBD1 identical over 7 bases. Germline V lookup: CDR1 MDHEN, CDR2 SYDVKM. J lost 4 bases, V lost 2 bases, and 4 bases had no gene match. This CDR3 region has 14 residues. Here the CDR3 DNA reads TGTGCCAGCAGTTTAACAGGGGTTGTCTATGGCTACACCTTC. Protein sequence: CASSLTGVVYGYTF.

The chain is built from TRBV28 and TRBJ2-2; D unresolved. Trimming shortened V by 2 bases and J by 7 bases, and 8 bases separated the two germline ends. Germline V CDR1 and CDR2: MDHEN, SYDVKM. The length of the CDR3 is 13 residues. CDR3: CASSLPSIGELFF. DNA for the CDR3: TGTGCCAGCAGTTTACCCTCTATCGGGGAGCTGTTTTTT.

The CDR3 loop is CASFGIHPTNYGYTF. DNA of the CDR3: TGTGCCAGCTTCGGTATCCACCCCACTAACTATGGCTACACCTTC. The V and J genes are TRBV27 and TRBJ1-2; D is uncertain. Germline assignment: CDR1 MNHEY and CDR2 SMNVEV (reference sequence). This CDR3 contains 15 residues. Trimming stripped 8 bases from V and 0 bases from J, with 16 bases between.

The chain has TRBV28 and TRBJ2-2, with D unclear. CDR1 and CDR2 from the germline V gene are MDHEN and SYDVKM. The CDR3 totals 12 residues. Trimming removed 5 bases from V and 4 bases from J, with 5 bases in between. The CDR3 nucleotides are TGTGCCAGCAGTACCCCCACCGGGGAGCTGTTTTTT. Amino acids: CASSTPTGELFF.

V is TRBV7-2 and J is TRBJ2-7; possibly TRBD2 for D (6 bases). V was pared by 5 bases and J by 2 bases, with 25 bases between. CDR1 and CDR2 from the germline V gene are SGHTA and FQGNSA. There are 18 residues in the CDR3. CDR3 region: CASSRTGGGSSAAYEQYF. The CDR3 DNA reads as TGTGCCAGCAGCCGCACCGGTGGGGGGTCTAGCGCCGCCTACGAGCAGTACTTC.

Concerning this clone itself: At the DNA level, this CDR3 is encoded by other sequences in the same sample as well. This chain joins TRBV29-1 and TRBJ1-2; D is uncertain. The germline gives CDR1 SQVTM, CDR2 ANQGSEA. The length of the CDR3 is 11 residues. V was cut by 4 bases and J by 2 bases, with 5 bases left in between. The CDR3 is CSVVTNYGYTF. For the CDR3, the DNA is TGCAGCGTTGTCACAAACTATGGCTACACCTTC.

The chain employs TRBV3-1 (or the pseudogene TRBV3-2) and TRBJ2-5; D unresolved. Deletions cut 3 bases from V and 7 bases from J, with 9 bases between. The length of the CDR3 is 12 residues. Germline loops: CDR1 LGHDT, CDR2 YNNKEL (reference sequence). The CDR3 is CASSQGSGTQYF. The DNA of the CDR3 is TGTGCCAGCAGCCAGGGCTCCGGGACCCAGTACTTC.

The chain couples TRBV6-1 to TRBJ2-1; D is perhaps TRBD2 (6 bases). The V and J ends lost 0 bases and 3 bases respectively, with 15 bases between them. The CDR3 sequence is 17 residues long. CDR1 is MNHNS and CDR2 is SASEGT in the germline V gene. The CDR3 region is CASSEASGWGVYNEQFF. Here the CDR3 DNA reads TGTGCCAGCAGTGAAGCCTCAGGGTGGGGGGTCTACAATGAGCAGTTCTTC.

V usage is TRBV7-2 and J usage is TRBJ2-5, with 9 bases identical to TRBD1. Germline CDR1 and CDR2: SGHTA and FQGNSA. CDR3 length equals 16 residues. Trimming cost V 1 base and J 6 bases; bases outside gene matches: 9. The CDR3 loop reads CASSLVAGQGSQTQYF. CDR3 in DNA: TGTGCCAGCAGCTTAGTGGCGGGACAGGGTAGCCAGACCCAGTACTTC.

The rearrangement links TRBV5-1 to TRBJ1-4; the D gene is possibly TRBD1 (6 bases). The germline V gene encodes CDR1 SGHRS and CDR2 YFSETQ. Trimming took off 4 bases at V and 11 bases at J, with 30 bases between the two ends. The CDR3 loop spans 18 amino acids. The CDR3 coding sequence is TGCGCCAGCAGCCCGGCCTGGACAGCCGGGAATGGGGCCGCCAAACTGTTTTTT. Protein: CASSPAWTAGNGAAKLFF.

The chain links TRBV5-1 to TRBJ1-1, with D possibly matching TRBD1 (6 bases). Germline values: CDR1 SGHRS, CDR2 YFSETQ. The CDR3 is 15 amino acids. Trimming took off 1 base at V and 1 base at J, with 11 bases between the two ends. The CDR3 reads CASSLLGAENTEAFF. The CDR3 DNA reads TGCGCCAGCAGCTTGTTGGGGGCGGAGAACACTGAAGCTTTCTTT.

The CDR3 nucleotides read TGCGCCAGCAGCTTGGCCGCGACAGATACGCAGTATTTT. Translating gives CASSLAATDTQYF. V gene TRBV5-1 combines with J gene TRBJ2-3; D unresolved. V dropped 0 bases and J dropped 3 bases, with 5 bases sitting between them. This CDR3 has 13 residues. Germline V gene sequence: CDR1 SGHRS, CDR2 YFSETQ.

In regard to this clone: The junction differs from germline at one of its ends, possibly a read error. V usage is TRBV14 and J usage is TRBJ2-3; 8 bases line up with TRBD2. Germline V gene sequence: CDR1 SGHDN, CDR2 FVKESK. CDR3 length equals 14 residues. CDR3 loop: CASSQAGVGVTQYF. The CDR3 DNA is TGTGCCAGCAGTCAAGCGGGAGTTGGTGTTACGCAGTATTTT.

This sequence joins TRBV6-2 or TRBV6-3 and TRBJ2-5, with D tentatively TRBD2 (5 bases). The CDR3 consists of 12 residues. Trimming stripped 4 bases from V and 5 bases from J, with 8 bases between. CDR1 is MNHEY and CDR2 is SVGEGT in the germline V gene. In DNA, the CDR3 is TGTGCCAGCAGTTTAGCGCTGGAGACCCAGTACTTC. The encoded protein is CASSLALETQYF.

This chain joins TRBV2 and TRBJ2-7; D might be TRBD2 (5 bases). V lost 7 bases, J lost 4 bases, and 8 bases lay in between. Germline V gives CDR1 SNHLY, CDR2 FYNNEI. The CDR3 spans 11 residues. CDR3 bases: TGTGCCAGCAAGGGAGTTTACGAGCAGTACTTC. Translating gives CASKGVYEQYF.

This chain joins TRBV5-4 and TRBJ2-1, with TRBD1 as a possible D gene (5 bases). Germline values: CDR1 SGHNT, CDR2 YYREEE (reference sequence). The V end lost 7 bases, the J end lost 4 bases, and 9 bases lay between the germline ends. This CDR3 is 12 amino acids long. The CDR3 DNA follows: TGTGCCAGCCGACAGAATTACAATGAGCAGTTCTTC. Amino acid sequence: CASRQNYNEQFF.

The chain recombines TRBV29-1 with TRBJ1-1; TRBD1 aligns across 7 bases. The CDR3 is 13 residues long. Germline V gives CDR1 SQVTM, CDR2 ANQGSEA. The J segment lost 3 bases and the V segment lost 2 bases, leaving 3 bases of the junction unmatched. CDR3 nucleotides: TGCAGCGTTGAACCGACAGGGTACACTGAAGCTTTCTTT. Translating it yields CSVEPTGYTEAFF.

V usage is TRBV20-1 and J usage is TRBJ2-7; D uncertain. The CDR3 spans 13 residues. Trimming took 3 bases from V and 6 from J, leaving 15 bases between them. The germline V gene has CDR1 DFQATT and CDR2 SNEGSKA (reference sequence). CDR3 nucleotides: TGCAGTGCTAGTCACGACCCCGAAAGCGAGCAGTACTTC. Translated, it gives CSASHDPESEQYF.

About this clone: At one of its ends the junction is not consistent with the germline gene, which may arise from a read error. The rearrangement links TRBV7-2 to TRBJ1-1, with 7 nucleotides matching TRBD1. The germline V gene encodes CDR1 SGHTA and CDR2 FQGNSA. There are 19 residues in the CDR3. The CDR3 nucleotides read TGTGCCAGCAGCCTACAGACAGGGTGGGGAATTGCGGGGAACTCTGAAGCTTTCTTT. This gives the protein CASSLQTGWGIAGNSEAFF.

The chain recombines TRBV14 with TRBJ2-7; D uncertain. Germline assignment: CDR1 SGHDN and CDR2 FVKESK. The CDR3 has 14 residues. Trimming removed 1 base at V and 3 bases at J, with 10 bases between. The CDR3 protein is CASSQGRRNYEQYF. DNA for the CDR3: TGTGCCAGCAGCCAAGGTCGCCGCAACTACGAGCAGTACTTC.

The chain combines TRBV24-1 with TRBJ1-5, with unresolved D. CDR1 and CDR2 from the germline V gene are KGHDR and SFDVKD. This CDR3 spans 13 amino acids. The ends were cut back, 4 bases at V and 5 bases at J, with 8 bases in the middle. The CDR3 DNA reads TGTGCCACCAGTGACGCCGGGTATCAGCCCCAGCATTTT. Translation: CATSDAGYQPQHF.

This clone turned up a few times. J is TRBJ2-6 and V is TRBV19; D unclear. The germline V and J ends were trimmed by 3 bases and 1 base, with 7 bases remaining between them. Germline CDR1 is LNHDA and CDR2 is SQIVND (reference sequence). The CDR3 contains 15 residues. The CDR3 reads CASSMTGSGANVLTF. For the CDR3, the DNA is TGTGCCAGTAGTATGACGGGTTCTGGGGCCAACGTCCTGACTTTC.

CDR3 nucleotide sequence: TGTGCCAGTACCAGAAATGGGCAGATTGGGGTAGACGGCTACACCTTC. Residues: CASTRNGQIGVDGYTF. The chain recombines TRBV19 with TRBJ1-2; no clear D gene. The CDR3 is 16 residues long. The V and J ends lost 7 bases and 8 bases respectively, with 26 bases between them. Germline loops: CDR1 LNHDA, CDR2 SQIVND (reference sequence).

The V gene is TRBV2, the J gene TRBJ1-4, with TRBD1 as a possible D gene (6 bases). This CDR3 is 12 amino acids long. Germline CDR1 and CDR2: SNHLY and FYNNEI. V dropped 6 bases and J dropped 6 bases, with 8 bases sitting between them. Here the CDR3 DNA reads TGTGCCAGCAGAAACAGGGATGAAAAACTGTTTTTT. Protein sequence: CASRNRDEKLFF.

A few counts support this clone. J is TRBJ2-7 and V is TRBV10-3; TRBD1 agrees at 8 bases. Germline loops: CDR1 ENHRY, CDR2 SYGVKD. V lost 3 bases to trimming and J lost 7 bases; unmatched junction nucleotides: 8. This CDR3 has 14 residues. CDR3 nucleotides: TGTGCCATCAGTGACGTCAGGGGGCGTTGGGAGCAGTACTTC. Translated: CAISDVRGRWEQYF.

The chain employs TRBV20-1 and TRBJ2-7; no reliable D call. Germline loops: CDR1 DFQATT, CDR2 SNEGSKA (reference sequence). Trimming took off 6 bases at V and 3 bases at J, with 9 bases between the two ends. The CDR3 length is 11 residues. CDR3 residues: CSAADGYEQYF. The DNA of the CDR3 is TGCAGTGCGGCGGATGGCTACGAGCAGTACTTC.

Only a few counts were recorded for this clone. The chain joins TRBV5-1 to TRBJ2-5, with a tentative D call TRBD2 (6 bases). Germline lookup yields CDR1 SGHRS and CDR2 YFSETQ. V lost 0 bases to trimming and J lost 5 bases, with 14 bases between them. The length of the CDR3 is 15 residues. The CDR3 sequence: CASSLEQRRGETQYF. The CDR3 DNA reads TGCGCCAGCAGCTTGGAACAGCGTCGGGGGGAGACCCAGTACTTC.

This clone appeared a single time. The genes are TRBV3-1 (or the pseudogene TRBV3-2) and TRBJ2-2; the D gene is possibly TRBD2 (5 bases). Per the germline V gene, CDR1 is LGHDT and CDR2 is YNNKEL (reference sequence). V lost 1 base, J lost 5 bases, and 11 bases lay in between. The length of the CDR3 is 15 residues. The CDR3 spells CASSQVARETGELFF. CDR3 coding DNA: TGTGCCAGCAGCCAAGTAGCCCGGGAAACCGGGGAGCTGTTTTTT.